This TCR beta chain was found in a study of blood T cell repertoires in COVID-19. Study context: Sources were T cells, B-cell-depleted T cells, or PBMCs; the material itself was cDNA or gDNA.

This clone was picked up one time. In germline, CDR1 is MDHEN, CDR2 SYDVKM. V shed 5 bases and J 3 bases; nucleotides not matched to a gene: 8. The CDR3 contains 15 residues. Clones were sequenced by immunoSEQ multiplex PCR, and TCRdb holds only the in-frame ones, with some missing. The sample has about 110,000 clones, around 80% seen once. The receptor comes from an elderly woman with acute or convalescent COVID-19. The sequencing sample was made of peripheral blood. This chain connects TRBV28 to TRBJ1-1; 8 bases are shared with TRBD1. The CDR3 region is CASSRRDRGHTEAFF. The CDR3 coding sequence is TGTGCCAGCAGTAGAAGAGACAGGGGTCACACTGAAGCTTTCTTT.